A selection of T cell receptor beta chains follows, all from one sample in a study of metastatic and nonmetastatic thyroid tumors. TCRdb reprocessed the PCR reads using MiXCR. The table records 23,000 or so clones, under 25% of them present only once. What was sequenced was blood. The receptors originated from a male donor with papillary thyroid cancer or a benign thyroid nodule (not recorded which). Some clones in this sample may be carry-over from other donors' samples. CDR3s include the opening cysteine and the closing phenylalanine or tryptophan. Fields, in order: D gene, J gene, clone size, V gene, CDR3 protein, CDR3 DNA. A D gene is named only where the DNA matches it firmly. Rows give clone size only sometimes, using once, few, many, or a class for an expanded clone.

d_call: NA
j_call: TRBJ2-2
clone_size: NA
v_call: TRBV12-3/TRBV12-4
cdr3_aa: CASSADSGPNTAELFF
cdr3_nt: TGTGCCAGCAGTGCGGACAGCGGCCCGAACACCGCGGAGCTGTTTTTT

d_call: NA
j_call: TRBJ2-1
clone_size: many
v_call: TRBV13
cdr3_aa: CASRPMGGSSYNEQFF
cdr3_nt: TGTGCCAGCAGACCAATGGGAGGTAGCTCCTACAATGAGCAGTTCTTC

d_call: NA
j_call: TRBJ1-2
clone_size: many
v_call: TRBV11-3
cdr3_aa: CASSDEGGTIFGGYTF
cdr3_nt: TGTGCCAGCAGCGACGAAGGAGGGACAATTTTTGGTGGCTACACCTTC

d_call: NA
j_call: TRBJ1-1
clone_size: few
v_call: TRBV5-4
cdr3_aa: CASSQFDKMNTEAFF
cdr3_nt: TGTGCCAGCAGCCAATTTGACAAGATGAACACTGAAGCTTTCTTT

d_call: NA
j_call: TRBJ2-7
clone_size: NA
v_call: TRBV19
cdr3_aa: CASSRAGGETVYEQYF
cdr3_nt: TGTGCCAGTAGTAGGGCGGGCGGGGAGACGGTCTACGAGCAGTACTTC

d_call: TRBD2
j_call: TRBJ2-3
clone_size: NA
v_call: TRBV20-1
cdr3_aa: CSTPRGLAGGGSTDTQYF
cdr3_nt: TGCAGTACACCGAGGGGACTAGCGGGAGGGGGAAGCACAGATACTCAGTATTTT

d_call: NA
j_call: TRBJ1-2
clone_size: few
v_call: TRBV19
cdr3_aa: CASSIPGIIYGYTF
cdr3_nt: TGTGCCAGTAGTATACCAGGGATCATCTATGGCTACACCTTC

d_call: NA
j_call: TRBJ2-5
clone_size: many
v_call: TRBV11-2
cdr3_aa: CASSLRGEETQYF
cdr3_nt: TGTGCCAGCAGCTTAAGGGGAGAGGAGACCCAGTACTTC

d_call: TRBD2
j_call: TRBJ2-1
clone_size: many
v_call: TRBV7-2
cdr3_aa: CASSLAAGTINEQFF
cdr3_nt: TGTGCCAGCAGCTTGGCGGCCGGGACTATAAATGAGCAGTTCTTC

d_call: NA
j_call: TRBJ2-1
clone_size: medium-sized
v_call: TRBV27
cdr3_aa: CASSFISSTYNNEQFF
cdr3_nt: TGTGCCAGCAGTTTTATTTCTTCCACTTACAACAATGAGCAGTTCTTC

d_call: TRBD1
j_call: TRBJ1-4
clone_size: many
v_call: TRBV7-8
cdr3_aa: CASSLGGTGVPEKLFF
cdr3_nt: TGTGCCAGCAGCTTAGGAGGGACAGGGGTCCCTGAAAAACTGTTTTTT

d_call: NA
j_call: TRBJ2-1
clone_size: many
v_call: TRBV6-2/TRBV6-3
cdr3_aa: CASSPSTLMVFF
cdr3_nt: TGTGCCAGCAGTCCCTCGACTCTCATGGTGTTCTTC

d_call: NA
j_call: TRBJ1-6
clone_size: many
v_call: TRBV9
cdr3_aa: CASGPGRSSYNSPLHF
cdr3_nt: TGTGCCAGCGGACCGGGACGGAGCTCCTATAATTCACCCCTCCACTTT

d_call: TRBD2
j_call: TRBJ2-7
clone_size: NA
v_call: TRBV11-3
cdr3_aa: CASSLGGTNYEQYF
cdr3_nt: TGTGCCAGCAGCTTAGGCGGGACTAACTACGAGCAGTACTTC

d_call: NA
j_call: TRBJ1-3
clone_size: many
v_call: TRBV30
cdr3_aa: CAWSMYSVSSGNTIYF
cdr3_nt: TGTGCCTGGAGTATGTACTCTGTTAGCTCTGGAAACACCATATATTTT

d_call: NA
j_call: TRBJ1-1
clone_size: many
v_call: TRBV30
cdr3_aa: CACSTGFEAFF
cdr3_nt: TGTGCCTGTTCAACAGGGTTTGAAGCTTTCTTT

d_call: NA
j_call: TRBJ2-2
clone_size: NA
v_call: TRBV7-8
cdr3_aa: CASSWAGARGGELFF
cdr3_nt: TGTGCCAGCAGCTGGGCGGGGGCGCGGGGCGGGGAGCTGTTTTTT

d_call: NA
j_call: TRBJ2-2
clone_size: few
v_call: TRBV12-3/TRBV12-4
cdr3_aa: CAGYRRPGELFF
cdr3_nt: TGTGCCGGCTATAGGAGGCCCGGGGAGCTGTTTTTT

d_call: TRBD2
j_call: TRBJ2-3
clone_size: many
v_call: TRBV29-1
cdr3_aa: CSVGQLAGGPTDTQYF
cdr3_nt: TGCAGCGTTGGGCAACTAGCGGGGGGCCCCACAGATACGCAGTATTTT

d_call: TRBD2
j_call: TRBJ2-1
clone_size: many
v_call: TRBV6-2/TRBV6-3
cdr3_aa: CASSYSREGQEQFF
cdr3_nt: TGTGCCAGCAGTTACTCGAGGGAGGGGCAGGAGCAGTTCTTC

d_call: NA
j_call: TRBJ2-3
clone_size: many
v_call: TRBV29-1
cdr3_aa: CSVITGSAKYF
cdr3_nt: TGCAGCGTTATTACCGGGAGCGCCAAGTATTTT

d_call: NA
j_call: TRBJ2-7
clone_size: NA
v_call: TRBV11-2
cdr3_aa: CASSIASLNEQYF
cdr3_nt: TGTGCCAGCTCAATTGCCAGTCTGAACGAGCAGTACTTC

d_call: TRBD1
j_call: TRBJ2-3
clone_size: many
v_call: TRBV9
cdr3_aa: CASSADGGQGGTDTQYF
cdr3_nt: TGTGCCAGCAGCGCCGATGGGGGACAGGGAGGGACAGATACGCAGTATTTT

d_call: TRBD1
j_call: TRBJ2-2
clone_size: many
v_call: TRBV18
cdr3_aa: CASRRQGANTGELFF
cdr3_nt: TGTGCCAGCCGGAGACAGGGGGCGAACACCGGGGAGCTGTTTTTT

d_call: TRBD2
j_call: TRBJ2-1
clone_size: many
v_call: TRBV7-3
cdr3_aa: CASSPTSGGLYSYNEQFF
cdr3_nt: TGTGCCAGCAGCCCGACTAGCGGGGGCCTATACTCCTACAATGAGCAGTTCTTC

d_call: NA
j_call: TRBJ2-2
clone_size: NA
v_call: TRBV10-1
cdr3_aa: CSSSESLAGELFF
cdr3_nt: TGCTCGAGCAGTGAGTCGCTAGCCGGGGAGCTGTTTTTT

d_call: TRBD2
j_call: TRBJ2-5
clone_size: many
v_call: TRBV7-6
cdr3_aa: CASSLGLAVQETQYF
cdr3_nt: TGTGCCAGCAGCTTAGGCCTAGCGGTCCAAGAGACCCAGTACTTC

d_call: NA
j_call: TRBJ1-2
clone_size: many
v_call: TRBV29-1
cdr3_aa: CSVLQGQGYGYTF
cdr3_nt: TGCAGCGTCCTACAGGGCCAGGGCTATGGCTACACCTTC

d_call: NA
j_call: TRBJ2-3
clone_size: NA
v_call: TRBV2
cdr3_aa: CASSRVLEGGTDTHYF
cdr3_nt: TGTGCCAGCAGTCGCGTCCTAGAGGGGGGCACAGATACGCACTATTTT

d_call: NA
j_call: TRBJ2-7
clone_size: NA
v_call: TRBV6-1
cdr3_aa: CASSEAVGRSSEQYF
cdr3_nt: TGTGCCAGCAGTGAAGCGGTGGGCAGGTCCTCCGAGCAGTACTTC

d_call: TRBD1
j_call: TRBJ1-2
clone_size: many
v_call: TRBV6-1
cdr3_aa: CASRSGTDINYGYTF
cdr3_nt: TGTGCCAGCAGGAGCGGGACAGACATTAACTATGGCTACACCTTC

d_call: NA
j_call: TRBJ1-1
clone_size: many
v_call: TRBV9
cdr3_aa: CASNRVMNTEAFF
cdr3_nt: TGTGCCAGCAACAGGGTTATGAACACTGAAGCTTTCTTT

d_call: NA
j_call: TRBJ1-1
clone_size: many
v_call: TRBV5-1
cdr3_aa: CASSPRGQGRTEAFF
cdr3_nt: TGCGCCAGCAGCCCCCGAGGGCAGGGGAGGACTGAAGCTTTCTTT

d_call: NA
j_call: TRBJ1-4
clone_size: many
v_call: TRBV11-3
cdr3_aa: CASSLDSGQTNEKLFF
cdr3_nt: TGTGCCAGCAGCTTAGACTCCGGACAGACTAATGAAAAACTGTTTTTT

d_call: NA
j_call: TRBJ2-7
clone_size: few
v_call: TRBV29-1
cdr3_aa: CSARGNYEQYF
cdr3_nt: TGCAGCGCCCGGGGAAACTACGAGCAGTACTTC

d_call: NA
j_call: TRBJ1-2
clone_size: many
v_call: TRBV5-1
cdr3_aa: CASSPTENYGYTF
cdr3_nt: TGCGCCAGCAGCCCCACTGAGAACTATGGCTACACCTTC

d_call: TRBD1
j_call: TRBJ2-2
clone_size: many
v_call: TRBV19
cdr3_aa: CASSSPGQGAGGELFF
cdr3_nt: TGTGCCAGTAGTTCCCCCGGACAGGGGGCGGGCGGGGAGCTGTTTTTT

d_call: NA
j_call: TRBJ1-1
clone_size: many
v_call: TRBV10-1
cdr3_aa: CARGGVNTEAFF
cdr3_nt: TGCGCTCGGGGGGGGGTGAACACTGAAGCTTTCTTT

d_call: NA
j_call: TRBJ2-1
clone_size: many
v_call: TRBV6-1
cdr3_aa: CASSQSGSSYNEQFF
cdr3_nt: TGTGCCAGCAGTCAAAGCGGAAGCTCCTACAATGAGCAGTTCTTC

d_call: NA
j_call: TRBJ2-5
clone_size: many
v_call: TRBV9
cdr3_aa: CASSVVRGDQETQYF
cdr3_nt: TGTGCCAGCAGCGTAGTTCGAGGGGACCAAGAGACCCAGTACTTC

d_call: TRBD1
j_call: TRBJ2-2
clone_size: NA
v_call: TRBV5-4
cdr3_aa: CASSSGTGYTGELFF
cdr3_nt: TGTGCCAGCAGCTCCGGGACAGGGTACACCGGGGAGCTGTTTTTT

d_call: TRBD1
j_call: TRBJ2-7
clone_size: NA
v_call: TRBV5-1
cdr3_aa: CASSLTGTGAGEQYF
cdr3_nt: TGCGCCAGCAGCTTAACCGGGACAGGGGCCGGCGAGCAGTACTTC

d_call: NA
j_call: TRBJ1-1
clone_size: many
v_call: TRBV6-2/TRBV6-3
cdr3_aa: CASSYVENTEAFF
cdr3_nt: TGTGCCAGCAGTTACGTGGAGAACACTGAAGCTTTCTTT